The TCR beta chain under discussion was sequenced for a study of blood T cell repertoires in COVID-19. The overall study: The samples span acute and convalescent COVID-19 from the United States, Italy and Spain. T cells, B-cell-depleted T cells, or PBMCs provided the cDNA or gDNA that served as material.

Patients at the Seattle site were enrolled during active infection and followed longitudinally. In the original workflow: Researchers report that nucleated cell counts were estimated from reference gene primer amplification. The repertoire was sequenced with immunoSEQ multiplex PCR; TCRdb's copy has only in-frame clones and lacks some. The D gene and trimming were derived from the DNA, and the V and J assignments and clone size from that table. The sample carries roughly 70,000 clones, around nine tenths recorded once. V lost 3 bases, J lost 6 bases, and 9 bases stayed unmatched. Germline assignment: CDR1 LGHNA and CDR2 YSLEER. The CDR3 is 15 amino acids.

This receptor was obtained from an elderly man with COVID-19, enrolled during active disease. Sequencing used peripheral blood. The rearrangement links TRBV4-3 to TRBJ2-3; 7 bases align to TRBD2. The CDR3 nucleotides are TGCGCCAGCAGCCAGGGAGGAGTGGGGGGGGATACGCAGTATTTT. It yields the protein CASSQGGVGGDTQYF.